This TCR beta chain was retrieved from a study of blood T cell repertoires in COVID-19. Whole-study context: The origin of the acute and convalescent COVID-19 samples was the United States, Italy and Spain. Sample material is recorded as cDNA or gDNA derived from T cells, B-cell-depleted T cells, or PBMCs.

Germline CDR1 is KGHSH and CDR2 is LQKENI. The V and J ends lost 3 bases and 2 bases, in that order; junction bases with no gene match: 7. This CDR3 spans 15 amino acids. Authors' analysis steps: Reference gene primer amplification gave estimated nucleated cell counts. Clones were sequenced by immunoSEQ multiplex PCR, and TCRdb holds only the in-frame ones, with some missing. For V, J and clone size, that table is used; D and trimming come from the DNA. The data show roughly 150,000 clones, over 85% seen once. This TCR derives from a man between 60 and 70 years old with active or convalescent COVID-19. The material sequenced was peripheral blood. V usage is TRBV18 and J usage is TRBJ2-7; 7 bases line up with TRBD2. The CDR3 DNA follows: TGTGCCAGCTCACCCTGGGGGGAGGGGACCTACGAGCAGTACTTC. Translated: CASSPWGEGTYEQYF.